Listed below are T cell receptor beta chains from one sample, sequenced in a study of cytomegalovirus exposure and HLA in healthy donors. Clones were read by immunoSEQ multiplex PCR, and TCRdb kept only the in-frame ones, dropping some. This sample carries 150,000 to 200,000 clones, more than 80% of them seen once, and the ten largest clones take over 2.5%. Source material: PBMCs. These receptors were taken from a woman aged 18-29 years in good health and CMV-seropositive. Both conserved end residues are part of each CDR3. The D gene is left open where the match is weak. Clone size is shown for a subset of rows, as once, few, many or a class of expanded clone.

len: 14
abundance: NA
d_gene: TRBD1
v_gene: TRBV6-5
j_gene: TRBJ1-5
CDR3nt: TGTGCCAGCAGAACAGGGGGCGGCAATCAGCCCCAGCATTTT
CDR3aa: CASRTGGGNQPQHF

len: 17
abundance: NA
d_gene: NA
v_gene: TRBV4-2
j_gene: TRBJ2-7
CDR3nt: TGTGCCAGCAGCCAAGACCCAGTGGGAGCACTTACCTACGAGCAGTACTTC
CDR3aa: CASSQDPVGALTYEQYF

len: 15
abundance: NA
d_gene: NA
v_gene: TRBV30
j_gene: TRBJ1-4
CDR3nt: TGTGCCTGGAGTGTGGGCGGCAGGGGAGGGGAAAAACTGTTTTTT
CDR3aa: CAWSVGGRGGEKLFF

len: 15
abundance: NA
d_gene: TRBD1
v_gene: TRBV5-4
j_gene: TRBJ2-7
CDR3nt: TGTGCCAGCAGCTTTGGGACAGGGAGGACCTACGAGCAGTACTTC
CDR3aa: CASSFGTGRTYEQYF

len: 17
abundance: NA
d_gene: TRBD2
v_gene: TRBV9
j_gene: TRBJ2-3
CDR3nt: TGTGCCAGCAGCCCCCGCCTCGCGGGGGGCCGGGGAGATACGCAGTATTTT
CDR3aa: CASSPRLAGGRGDTQYF

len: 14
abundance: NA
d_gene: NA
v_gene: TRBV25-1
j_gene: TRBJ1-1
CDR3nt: TGTGCCAGCAGTCTCAGGGCTCCTGGGACTGAAGCTTTCTTT
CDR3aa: CASSLRAPGTEAFF

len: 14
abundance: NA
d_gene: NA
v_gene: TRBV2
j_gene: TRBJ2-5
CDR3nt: TGTGCCAGCAGTAGAGGGACAAGGGCGAGTGGCCAGTACTTC
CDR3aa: CASSRGTRASGQYF

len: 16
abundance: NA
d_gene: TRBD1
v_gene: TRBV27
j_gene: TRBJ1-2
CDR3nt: TGTGCCAGCAGCCGTCTCCCGGGACAGCTTAGGGATGGCTACACCTTC
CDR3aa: CASSRLPGQLRDGYTF

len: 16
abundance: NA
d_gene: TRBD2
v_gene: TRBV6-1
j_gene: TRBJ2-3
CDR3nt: TGTGCCAGCAGTGCCCTAGCGGGAAGGGACACAGATACGCAGTATTTT
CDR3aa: CASSALAGRDTDTQYF

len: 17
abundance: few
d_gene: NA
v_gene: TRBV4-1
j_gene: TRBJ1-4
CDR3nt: TGCGCCAGCAGCCAAGGTCCCATGGGGGCGACTAATGAAAAACTGTTTTTT
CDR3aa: CASSQGPMGATNEKLFF

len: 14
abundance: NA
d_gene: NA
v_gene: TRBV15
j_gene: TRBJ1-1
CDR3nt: TGTGCCACCAGCAGGGCCCAGGGAAGTACTGAAGCTTTCTTT
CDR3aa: CATSRAQGSTEAFF

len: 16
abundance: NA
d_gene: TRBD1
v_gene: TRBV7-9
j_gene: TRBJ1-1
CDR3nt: TGTGCCAGCAGCTTAGGGACAGGGAGGGGGAACACTGAAGCTTTCTTT
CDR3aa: CASSLGTGRGNTEAFF

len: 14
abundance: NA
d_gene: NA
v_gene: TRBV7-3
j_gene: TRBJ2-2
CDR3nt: TGTGCCAGCAGCTTACTTGTCCACACCGGGGAGCTGTTTTTT
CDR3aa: CASSLLVHTGELFF

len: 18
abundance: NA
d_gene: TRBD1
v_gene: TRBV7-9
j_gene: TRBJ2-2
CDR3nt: TGTGCCAGCAGCACCCTCCCGACAGGGGGCCGGAACACCGGGGAGCTGTTTTTT
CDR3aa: CASSTLPTGGRNTGELFF

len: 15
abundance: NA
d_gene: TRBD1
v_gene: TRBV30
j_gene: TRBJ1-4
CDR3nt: TGTGCCTGGAGAACCCCCGAGACAGGGCAGGAAAAACTGTTTTTT
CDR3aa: CAWRTPETGQEKLFF

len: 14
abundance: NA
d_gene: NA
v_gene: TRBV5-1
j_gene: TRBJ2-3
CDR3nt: TGCGCCAGCAGTTCACTACCGGGCACAGATACGCAGTATTTT
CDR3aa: CASSSLPGTDTQYF

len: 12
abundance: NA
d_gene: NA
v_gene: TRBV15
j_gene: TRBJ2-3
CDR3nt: TGTGCCACCCGTACTCCCCGGGGTACGCAGTATTTT
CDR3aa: CATRTPRGTQYF

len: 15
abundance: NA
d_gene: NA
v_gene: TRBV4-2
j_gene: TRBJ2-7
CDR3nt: TGTGCCAGCAGCCAGGCGACGACTAGTTGGTACGAGCAGTACTTC
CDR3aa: CASSQATTSWYEQYF

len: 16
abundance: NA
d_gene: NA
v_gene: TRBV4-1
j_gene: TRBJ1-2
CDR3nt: TGCGCCAGCAGCCAAAAAGCCTCAGGGGCTGGGTATGGCTACACCTTC
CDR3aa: CASSQKASGAGYGYTF

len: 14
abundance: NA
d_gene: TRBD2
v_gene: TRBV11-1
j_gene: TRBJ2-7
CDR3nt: TGTGCCAGCAGCTTATTTCGGGAGCGGGGCGAGCAGTACTTC
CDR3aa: CASSLFRERGEQYF

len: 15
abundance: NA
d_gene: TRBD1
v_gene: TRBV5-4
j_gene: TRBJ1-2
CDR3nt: TGTGCCAGCAGCGCACCAGGGGGTTTATACTATGGCTACACCTTC
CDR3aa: CASSAPGGLYYGYTF

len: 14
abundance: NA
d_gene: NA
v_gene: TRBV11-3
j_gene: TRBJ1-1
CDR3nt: TGTGCCAGCAGCGCGGGACCTTCGAACACTGAAGCTTTCTTT
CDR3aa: CASSAGPSNTEAFF

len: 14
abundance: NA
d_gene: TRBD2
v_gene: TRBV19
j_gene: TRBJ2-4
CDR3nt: TGTGCCAGTAGTATCTTAGCGGCGGGGGACATTCAGTACTTC
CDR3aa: CASSILAAGDIQYF

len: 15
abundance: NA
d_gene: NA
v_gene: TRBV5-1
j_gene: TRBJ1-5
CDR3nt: TGCGCCAGCAGCTTGGCCGGGGTAGCGGGGCAGCCCCAGCATTTT
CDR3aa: CASSLAGVAGQPQHF

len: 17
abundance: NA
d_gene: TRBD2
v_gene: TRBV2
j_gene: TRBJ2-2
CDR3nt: TGTGCCAGCAGTGAAGAGGAAGCGGGAGGCGACACCGGGGAGCTGTTTTTT
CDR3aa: CASSEEEAGGDTGELFF

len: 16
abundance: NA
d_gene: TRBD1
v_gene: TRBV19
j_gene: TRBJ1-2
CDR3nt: TGTGCCAGTAGTTTTTTACAGGGGGAGCTTAATTATGGCTACACCTTC
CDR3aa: CASSFLQGELNYGYTF

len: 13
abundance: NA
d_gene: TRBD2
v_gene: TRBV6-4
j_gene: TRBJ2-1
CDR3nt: TGTGCCAGCAGTGGGGAGGGGTACAATGAGCAGTTCTTC
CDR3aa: CASSGEGYNEQFF

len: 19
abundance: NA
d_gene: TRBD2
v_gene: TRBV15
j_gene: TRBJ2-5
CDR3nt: TGTGCCACCAGCGTTAGCATGGCTAGCGGGGACACCAGAGAAGAGACCCAGTACTTC
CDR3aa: CATSVSMASGDTREETQYF

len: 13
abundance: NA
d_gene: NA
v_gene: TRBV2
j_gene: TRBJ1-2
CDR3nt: TGTGCCAGCAGTGAAGCAGGCAGGGCGATCCACACCTTC
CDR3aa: CASSEAGRAIHTF

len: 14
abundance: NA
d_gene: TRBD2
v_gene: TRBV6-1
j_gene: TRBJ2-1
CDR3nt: TGTGCCAGCAGTATCCAGCGGGGATACAATGAGCAGTTCTTC
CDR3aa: CASSIQRGYNEQFF

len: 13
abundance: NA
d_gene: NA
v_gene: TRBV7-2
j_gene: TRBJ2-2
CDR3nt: TGTGCCAGCAGCTTAGCCCAGGCCGGGGAGCTGTTTTTT
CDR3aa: CASSLAQAGELFF

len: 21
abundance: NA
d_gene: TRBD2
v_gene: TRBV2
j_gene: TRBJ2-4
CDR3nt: TGTGCCAGCAGGCAGGGTTCTCTGGCTAGCGGGGGAAGAGGATCCAAAAACATTCAGTACTTC
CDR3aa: CASRQGSLASGGRGSKNIQYF

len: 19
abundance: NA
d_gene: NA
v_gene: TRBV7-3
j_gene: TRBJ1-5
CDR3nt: TGTGCCAGCAGCTTAATTAGGCGGGCCCGGCTCCGTAGCAATCAGCCCCAGCATTTT
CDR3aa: CASSLIRRARLRSNQPQHF

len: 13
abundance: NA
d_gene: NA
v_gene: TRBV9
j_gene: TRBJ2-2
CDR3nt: TGTGCCAGCAGCCCCCCTGTTCCCGGGGAGCTGTTTTTT
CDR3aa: CASSPPVPGELFF

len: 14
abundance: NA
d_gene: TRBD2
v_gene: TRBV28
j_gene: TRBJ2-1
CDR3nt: TGTGCCAGCACCCTAGCGGGAGGGGGTAATGAGCAGTTCTTC
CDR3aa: CASTLAGGGNEQFF

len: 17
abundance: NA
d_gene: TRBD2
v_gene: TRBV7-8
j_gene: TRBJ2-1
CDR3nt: TGTGCCAGCAGCTTAGAACCGGCCGGGACTAGCGGTCGGGAGCAGTTCTTC
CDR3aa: CASSLEPAGTSGREQFF

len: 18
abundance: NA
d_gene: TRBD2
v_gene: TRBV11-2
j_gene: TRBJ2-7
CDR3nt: TGTGCCAGCAGCTGGCGAGGCCGGACTAGCGGGAGCAGTGGCGAGCAGTACTTC
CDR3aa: CASSWRGRTSGSSGEQYF

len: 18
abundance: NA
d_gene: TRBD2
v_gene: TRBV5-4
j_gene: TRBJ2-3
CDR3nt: TGTGCCAGCAGCAAGGGGCTAGCGGGAGTGTCGGGCACAGATACGCAGTATTTT
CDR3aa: CASSKGLAGVSGTDTQYF

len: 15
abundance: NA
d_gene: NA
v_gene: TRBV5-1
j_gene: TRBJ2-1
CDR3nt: TGCGCCAGCAGCATCCGGCAAACTAGTTCTAATGAGCAGTTCTTC
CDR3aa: CASSIRQTSSNEQFF

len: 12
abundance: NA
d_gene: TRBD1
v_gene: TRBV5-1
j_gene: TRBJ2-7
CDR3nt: TGCGCCAGCAGGGGACAGACCTACGAGCAGTACTTC
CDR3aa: CASRGQTYEQYF

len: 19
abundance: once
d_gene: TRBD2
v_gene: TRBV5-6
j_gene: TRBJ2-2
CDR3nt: TGTGCCAGCAGCTTTAGGACTAGCGGAAAAACCCCGAACACCGGGGAGCTGTTTTTT
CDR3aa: CASSFRTSGKTPNTGELFF

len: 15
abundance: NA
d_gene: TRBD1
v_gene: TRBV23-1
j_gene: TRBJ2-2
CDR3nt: TGCGCCAGCAGTCTGGGGACAGGGGGCATGGGGGAGCTGTTTTTT
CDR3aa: CASSLGTGGMGELFF

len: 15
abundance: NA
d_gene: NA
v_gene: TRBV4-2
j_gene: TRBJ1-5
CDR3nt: TGTGCCAGCAGCCAAGATTGGCCTAGGCGTCAGCCCCAGCATTTT
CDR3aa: CASSQDWPRRQPQHF

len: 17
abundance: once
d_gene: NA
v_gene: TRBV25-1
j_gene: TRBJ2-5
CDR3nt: TGTGCCAGCAGTGAAATATCGCGGGAAGCCTTACGAGAGACCCAGTACTTC
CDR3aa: CASSEISREALRETQYF

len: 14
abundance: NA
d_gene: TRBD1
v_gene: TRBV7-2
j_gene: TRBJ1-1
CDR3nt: TGTGCCAGCAGCTGGGACAGGGGCCCTCGTGAAGCTTTCTTT
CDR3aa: CASSWDRGPREAFF

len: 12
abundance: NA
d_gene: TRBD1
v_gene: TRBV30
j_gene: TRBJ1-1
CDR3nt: TGTGCCTACGCAGGGGGCTGGACTGAAGCTTTCTTT
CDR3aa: CAYAGGWTEAFF

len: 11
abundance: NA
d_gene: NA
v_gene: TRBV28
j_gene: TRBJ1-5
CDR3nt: TGTGCCAGCAGTTCATATCAGCCCCAGCATTTT
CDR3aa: CASSSYQPQHF

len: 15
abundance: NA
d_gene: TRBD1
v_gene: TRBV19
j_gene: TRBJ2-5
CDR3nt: TGTGCCAGTAGTCCCAGGGACAGGGGGCTCGAGACCCAGTACTTC
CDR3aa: CASSPRDRGLETQYF

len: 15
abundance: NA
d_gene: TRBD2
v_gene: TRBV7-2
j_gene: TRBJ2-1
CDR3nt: TGTGCCAGCAGCTTAGCGCGGCTGGCGGGGGATGAGCAGTTCTTC
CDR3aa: CASSLARLAGDEQFF

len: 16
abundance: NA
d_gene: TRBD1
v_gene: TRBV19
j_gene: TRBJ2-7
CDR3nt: TGTGCCAGTAGTATGGAAGGGACAGGGAAACGATACGAGCAGTACTTC
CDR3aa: CASSMEGTGKRYEQYF

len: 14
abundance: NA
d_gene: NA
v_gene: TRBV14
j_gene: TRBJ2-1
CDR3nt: TGTGCCAGCAGCCAAGAATGGGCAGACCGAGTTCAGTTCTTC
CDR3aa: CASSQEWADRVQFF

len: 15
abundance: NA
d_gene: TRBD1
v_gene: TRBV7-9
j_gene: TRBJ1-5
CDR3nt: TGTGCCAGCAGTCGACAGGGGGCCGGGAATCAGCCCCAGCATTTT
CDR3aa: CASSRQGAGNQPQHF

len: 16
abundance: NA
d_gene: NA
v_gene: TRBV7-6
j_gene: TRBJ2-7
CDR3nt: TGTGCCAGCAGCTTACTTGGTGGGCAGCCCCCCCTCGAGCAGTACTTC
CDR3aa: CASSLLGGQPPLEQYF